Each of the 12 T cell receptor beta chains below was sequenced from the same sample in a study of identical twins. TCRdb reprocessed the 5' RACE reads with MiXCR, giving one entry per CDR3 protein. The data contain some 790,000 distinct CDR3 sequences, around a sixth of them singletons. This same sample was also part of a study on T cells expressing NK-cell markers.

The sequenced sample consisted of PBMCs. Every receptor here comes from a young woman in good health.

This clonotype has only a few counts. The gene calls are TRBV20-1 and TRBJ1-1, with D possibly being TRBD1 (6 bases). This CDR3 is 14 amino acids long. Trimming stripped 6 bases from V and 7 bases from J, with 21 bases between. Germline CDR1 is DFQATT and CDR2 is SNEGSKA (reference sequence). The CDR3 here is CSAEGGGSFGEAFF. DNA for the CDR3: TGCAGTGCCGAGGGGGGTGGGAGTTTTGGTGAAGCTTTCTTT.

The rearrangement links TRBV9 to TRBJ2-1, with D perhaps matching TRBD1 (5 bases). In germline, CDR1 is SGDLS, CDR2 YYNGEE. V was trimmed by 0 bases and J by 8 bases, leaving 15 bases between them. The CDR3 is made up of 15 amino acids. The CDR3 protein is CASSVVGQGGDEQFF. The CDR3 region has the DNA TGTGCCAGCAGCGTAGTTGGGCAGGGCGGCGATGAGCAGTTCTTC.

The chain carries TRBV29-1 and TRBJ2-3; D tentatively fits TRBD1 or TRBD2 (6 bases each). Germline V gene lookup returns CDR1 SQVTM and CDR2 ANQGSEA. The CDR3 runs to 14 residues. Trimming removed 0 bases at V and 3 bases at J, with 10 bases between. The CDR3 DNA is TGCAGCGTTGAAGAAAGGGGGAGGACAGATACGCAGTATTTT. This translates into CSVEERGRTDTQYF.

This clonotype came up a few times. The chain is built from TRBV7-2 and TRBJ1-2; D is unclear. There are 11 residues in the CDR3. Germline-derived CDR1 and CDR2 are SGHTA and FQGNSA. V was shortened by 1 base and J by 10 bases, with 7 bases between the two germline ends. This CDR3 is CASSLVAAYTF. CDR3 bases: TGTGCCAGCAGCTTAGTCGCGGCCTACACCTTC. Full variable domain (outside the CDR3, taken from reference TRBV7-2 and TRBJ1-2): GAGVSQSPSNKVTEKGKDVELRCDPISGHTALYWYRQSLGQGLEFLIYFQGNSAPDKSGLPSDRFSAERTGGSVSTLTIQRTQQEDSAVYLCASSLVAAYTFGSGTRLTVV.

The gene calls are TRBV5-1 and TRBJ2-3; TRBD2 aligns across 13 bases. Germline V lookup: CDR1 SGHRS, CDR2 YFSETQ. The CDR3 spans 17 residues. J was trimmed by 2 bases and V by 7 bases; bases with no gene match: 10. CDR3 coding DNA: TGCGCCAGCGGGAAAGCCGGGACTAGCGGGATCACAGATACGCAGTATTTT. It translates to CASGKAGTSGITDTQYF.

The V call is TRBV10-3, the J call TRBJ1-2; D call uncertain. The germline V and J ends were trimmed by 4 bases and 11 bases, with 20 bases remaining between them. The V gene's germline CDR1 is ENHRY and CDR2 SYGVKD. The CDR3 sequence is 14 residues long. The DNA for the CDR3 is TGTGCCATCAGTGTAGGTAAACAGCAATCCGGGTACACCTTC. It encodes CAISVGKQQSGYTF.

In this sample, this clonotype turned up many times. The genes are TRBV7-2 and TRBJ1-6; D is perhaps TRBD1 (5 bases). The germline gives CDR1 SGHTA, CDR2 FQGNSA. This CDR3 has 13 amino acids. Trimming took 5 bases from V and 10 from J, leaving 12 bases between them. Here the CDR3 DNA reads TGTGCCAGCAGCCTCGACAGAGGATCACCCCTCCACTTT. Protein sequence: CASSLDRGSPLHF.

This clonotype was observed a few times. This chain links TRBV4-3 with TRBJ2-1; D is unclear. In germline, CDR1 is LGHNA, CDR2 YSLEER. Trimming took off 0 bases at V and 6 bases at J, with 18 bases between the two ends. This CDR3 comprises 17 residues. In nucleotides, the CDR3 is TGCGCCAGCAGCCAAGAAATCCGACGGTATTACCCCAATGAGCAGTTCTTC. Translated: CASSQEIRRYYPNEQFF.

There are many counts of this clonotype. The chain couples TRBV6-5 to TRBJ1-5; D uncertain. CDR3 length: 16 residues. The germline CDR1 and CDR2 sequences are MNHEY and SVGAGI. V gave up 2 bases and J gave up 2 bases, with 13 bases separating them. The CDR3 is CASSYLPNGGNQPQHF. DNA of the CDR3: TGTGCCAGCAGTTACCTGCCGAATGGAGGCAATCAGCCCCAGCATTTT.

This sequence joins TRBV6-2 or TRBV6-3 and TRBJ1-1, with TRBD1 as a possible D gene (5 bases). V was clipped by 6 bases and J by 0 bases, with 14 bases between them. Per the germline V gene, CDR1 is MNHEY and CDR2 is SVGEGT. The length of the CDR3 is 15 residues. The DNA for the CDR3 is TGTGCCAGCAGATCGTCGACAGTTATGAACACTGAAGCTTTCTTT. Protein sequence: CASRSSTVMNTEAFF.

This chain links TRBV9 with TRBJ1-2, with 7 bases identical to TRBD1. The CDR3 length is 17 residues. Germline CDR1 and CDR2: SGDLS and YYNGEE. V lost 3 bases to trimming and J lost 2 bases; unmatched junction nucleotides: 13. CDR3 protein: CASSGSGGTTRNYGYTF. DNA of the CDR3: TGTGCCAGCAGCGGATCAGGGGGTACCACCAGGAACTATGGCTACACCTTC. Together with reference TRBV9 and TRBJ1-2, the CDR3 gives the full variable domain: DSGVTQTPKHLITATGQRVTLRCSPRSGDLSVYWYQQSLDQGLQFLIQYYNGEERAKGNILERFSAQQFPDLHSELNLSSLELGDSALYFCASSGSGGTTRNYGYTFGSGTRLTVV.

This chain joins TRBV10-3 and TRBJ2-7, with 7 nucleotides matching TRBD1. Losses at the gene ends were 10 bases for V and 5 bases for J; bases not matched to a gene: 8. Germline V gene data show CDR1 as ENHRY and CDR2 as SYGVKD. The CDR3 consists of 12 residues. The CDR3 sequence: CATEGARDEQYF. The CDR3 DNA reads TGTGCCACTGAGGGGGCGCGAGACGAGCAGTACTTC.